Below, 4 T cell receptor beta chains from the same sample are listed, as sequenced in a study of cytomegalovirus exposure and HLA in healthy donors. In the PCR, 60 Vbeta and 13 Jbeta primers were used. Profiled with immunoSEQ multiplex PCR; TCRdb holds only in-frame clones, not every one. The sample holds about 130,000 clones, around 77% seen once. Sequenced sample: PBMCs. The source of these receptors is a man in his fifties or sixties in good health and CMV-seronegative.

CDR3 in amino acids: CASSLGQGFYEQYF. The CDR3 nucleotides are TGCGCCAGCAGCCTGGGACAGGGTTTCTACGAGCAGTACTTC. V and J are TRBV5-1 and TRBJ2-7; 9 bases agree with TRBD1. V trimming: 4 bases; J trimming: 3 bases; junction bases outside the gene matches: 5. Germline CDR1 reads SGHRS; CDR2 reads YFSETQ. This CDR3 is 14 amino acids long.

The rearrangement links TRBV28 to TRBJ2-5; the D gene is possibly TRBD2 (6 bases). CDR1 and CDR2 from the germline V gene are MDHEN and SYDVKM. The V and J ends lost 2 bases and 6 bases respectively, with 16 bases between them. This CDR3 spans 15 amino acids. The CDR3 protein is CASSLGGTQGKTQYF. CDR3 in DNA: TGTGCCAGCAGTTTAGGCGGGACCCAGGGCAAGACCCAGTACTTC.

V usage is TRBV13 and J usage is TRBJ2-1; possibly TRBD2 for D (6 bases). Per the germline V gene, CDR1 is PRHDT and CDR2 is FYEKMQ (reference sequence). CDR3 length: 16 amino acids. Trimming shortened V by 5 bases and J by 3 bases, and 17 bases separated the two germline ends. Written as DNA, the CDR3 is TGTGCCAGCAGCCATAACGGTCTAGCGATCTACAATGAGCAGTTCTTC. As protein: CASSHNGLAIYNEQFF. Using reference TRBV13 and TRBJ2-1 for the parts outside the CDR3, the full variable domain is AAGVIQSPRHLIKEKRETATLKCYPIPRHDTVYWYQQGPGQDPQFLISFYEKMQSDKGSIPDRFSAQQFSDYHSELNMSSLELGDSALYFCASSHNGLAIYNEQFFGPGTRLTVL.

A single count supports this clone. One end of the junction fails to match germline, which may point to a read error. Other DNA sequences within the sample encode an identical CDR3. CDR3 region: CASSLDSGGPGETQYF. The CDR3 bases are TGCGCCAGCAGCTTAGACAGCGGGGGGCCCGGAGAGACCCAGTACTTC. J is TRBJ2-5 and V is TRBV11-2; the match to TRBD2 covers 9 bases. CDR1 and CDR2 from the germline V gene are SGHAT and FQNNGV. The CDR3 consists of 16 residues.